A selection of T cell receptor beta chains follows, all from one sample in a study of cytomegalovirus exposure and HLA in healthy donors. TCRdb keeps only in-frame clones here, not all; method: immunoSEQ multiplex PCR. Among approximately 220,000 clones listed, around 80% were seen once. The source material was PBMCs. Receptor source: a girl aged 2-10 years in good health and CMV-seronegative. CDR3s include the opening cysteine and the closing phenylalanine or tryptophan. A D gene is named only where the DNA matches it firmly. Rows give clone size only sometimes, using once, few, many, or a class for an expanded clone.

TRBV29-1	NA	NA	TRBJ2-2	CSVVVGLRTGELFF	TGCAGCGTAGTTGTGGGGCTTCGGACCGGGGAGCTGTTTTTT
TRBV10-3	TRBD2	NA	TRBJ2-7	CAIRAGLAAEQYF	TGTGCCATCAGAGCAGGACTAGCGGCCGAGCAGTACTTC
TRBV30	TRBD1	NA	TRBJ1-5	CAWSQGQPNQPQHF	TGTGCCTGGAGCCAGGGACAGCCAAATCAGCCCCAGCATTTT
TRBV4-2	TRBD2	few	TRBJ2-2	CASSQLAGDTGELFF	TGTGCCAGCAGCCAACTAGCGGGAGACACCGGGGAGCTGTTTTTT
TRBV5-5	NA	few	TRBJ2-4	CASSLGSVGIQYF	TGTGCCAGCAGCTTGGGGAGCGTAGGAATTCAGTACTTC
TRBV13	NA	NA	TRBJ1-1	CASRRQGRESEAFF	TGTGCCAGCAGGCGACAAGGACGGGAATCTGAAGCTTTCTTT
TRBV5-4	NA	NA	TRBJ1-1	CASSLGQMNTEAFF	TGTGCCAGCAGCTTGGGTCAGATGAACACTGAAGCTTTCTTT
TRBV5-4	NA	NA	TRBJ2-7	CASSSYLPGDEQYF	TGTGCCAGCAGCTCGTACCTCCCGGGGGACGAGCAGTACTTC
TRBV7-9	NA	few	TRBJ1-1	CASSSNRDYDTEAFF	TGTGCCAGCAGCTCCAACAGGGATTATGACACTGAAGCTTTCTTT
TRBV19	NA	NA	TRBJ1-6	CATRPRTVGTPLHF	TGTGCCACCAGACCAAGGACGGTCGGGACACCCCTCCACTTT
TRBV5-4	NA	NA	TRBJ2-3	CASRWGFTDTQYF	TGTGCCAGCAGGTGGGGCTTCACAGATACGCAGTATTTT
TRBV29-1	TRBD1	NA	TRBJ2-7	CSVRWGQEEEYF	TGCAGCGTCAGGTGGGGACAGGAGGAGGAGTACTTC
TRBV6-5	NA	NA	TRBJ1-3	CASSPIGVDTIYF	TGTGCCAGCAGTCCGATCGGGGTAGACACCATATATTTT
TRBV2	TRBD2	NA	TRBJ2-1	CASSGDGGRQFF	TGTGCCAGCAGTGGGGACGGCGGGAGGCAGTTCTTC
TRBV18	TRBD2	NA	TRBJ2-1	CASSLIRPGTSGYNEQFF	TGTGCCAGCTCACTGATACGCCCCGGGACTAGCGGATACAATGAGCAGTTCTTC
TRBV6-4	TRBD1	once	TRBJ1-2	CASSDSYDRVNYGYTF	TGTGCCAGCAGTGACTCCTATGACAGGGTTAACTATGGCTACACCTTC
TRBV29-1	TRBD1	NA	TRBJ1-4	CSVSDRGATNEKLFF	TGCAGCGTGTCGGACAGGGGAGCAACTAATGAAAAACTGTTTTTT
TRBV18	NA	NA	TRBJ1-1	CASSLQGGTEAFF	TGTGCCAGCTCACTTCAGGGAGGCACTGAAGCTTTCTTT
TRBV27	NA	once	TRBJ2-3	CASRELGEADTQYF	TGTGCCAGCAGAGAGCTCGGAGAGGCAGATACGCAGTATTTT
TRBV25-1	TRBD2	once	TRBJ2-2	CASSGTSGTGELFF	TGTGCCAGCAGCGGGACTAGCGGGACCGGGGAGCTGTTTTTT
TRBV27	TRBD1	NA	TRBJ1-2	CASSPPLFLGQGRDGYTF	TGTGCCAGCAGTCCCCCCCTGTTTTTGGGACAGGGCCGGGATGGCTACACCTTC
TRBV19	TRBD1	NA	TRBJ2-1	CASSIQTGVGGNEQFF	TGTGCCAGTAGTATCCAGACAGGGGTCGGTGGCAATGAGCAGTTCTTC
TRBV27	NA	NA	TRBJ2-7	CASSPTGYEQYF	TGTGCCAGCAGCCCAACAGGGTACGAGCAGTACTTC
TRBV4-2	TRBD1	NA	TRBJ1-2	CASSQEGGQAYGYTF	TGTGCCAGCAGCCAAGAGGGGGGACAGGCCTATGGCTACACCTTC
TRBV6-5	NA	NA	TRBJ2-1	CASSLEQGPGEQFF	TGTGCCAGCAGCCTCGAGCAAGGGCCGGGGGAGCAGTTCTTC
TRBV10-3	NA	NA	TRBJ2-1	CAISGQGEAYNEQFF	TGTGCCATCAGTGGCCAGGGGGAGGCCTACAATGAGCAGTTCTTC
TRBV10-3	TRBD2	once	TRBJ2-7	CAIGTSGAYEQYF	TGTGCCATCGGGACTAGCGGTGCTTACGAGCAGTACTTC
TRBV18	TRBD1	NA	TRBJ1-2	CASSPPMTGNYGYTF	TGTGCCAGCTCACCCCCGATGACAGGGAACTATGGCTACACCTTC
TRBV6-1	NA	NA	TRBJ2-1	CASSELRSSYNEQFF	TGTGCCAGCAGTGAATTGCGGAGCTCCTACAATGAGCAGTTCTTC
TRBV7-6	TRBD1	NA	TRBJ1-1	CASSLETGGLLEAFF	TGTGCCAGCAGCTTAGAGACAGGGGGACTACTTGAAGCTTTCTTT
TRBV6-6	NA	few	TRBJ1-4	CASSPRGEKLFF	TGTGCCAGCAGTCCACGAGGAGAAAAACTGTTTTTT
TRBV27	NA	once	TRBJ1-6	CASSKFTTEWGANSPLHF	TGTGCCAGCAGTAAGTTCACGACGGAATGGGGCGCAAATTCACCCCTCCACTTT
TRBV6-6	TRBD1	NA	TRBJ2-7	CASNRDSSVYEQYF	TGTGCCAGCAACCGGGACAGCTCCGTCTACGAGCAGTACTTC
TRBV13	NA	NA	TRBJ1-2	CASSRGMTPRGGYTF	TGTGCCAGCAGCCGAGGGATGACGCCTCGAGGTGGCTACACCTTC
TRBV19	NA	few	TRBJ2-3	CASSIAGSTDTQYF	TGTGCCAGTAGTATCGCGGGCAGCACAGATACGCAGTATTTT
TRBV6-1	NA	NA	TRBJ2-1	CASRLDMIALNEQFF	TGTGCCAGCAGGCTGGATATGATAGCGCTCAATGAGCAGTTCTTC
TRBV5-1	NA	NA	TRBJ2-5	CASSGGVVAETQYF	TGCGCCAGCAGCGGCGGGGTTGTGGCAGAGACCCAGTACTTC
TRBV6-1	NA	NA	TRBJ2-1	CASSGQRSALDNEQFF	TGTGCCAGCAGTGGGCAACGCTCGGCCCTAGACAATGAGCAGTTCTTC
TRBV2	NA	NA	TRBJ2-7	CAAGRTSYYEQYF	TGTGCCGCTGGTCGGACTTCGTACTACGAGCAGTACTTC
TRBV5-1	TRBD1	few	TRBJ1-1	CASSLGQGMTFF	TGCGCCAGCAGCTTGGGACAGGGGATGACTTTCTTT
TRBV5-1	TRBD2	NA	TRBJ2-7	CASSLAGVNSGRRAYEQYF	TGCGCCAGCAGCTTGGCGGGGGTCAATAGCGGGAGAAGGGCCTACGAGCAGTACTTC
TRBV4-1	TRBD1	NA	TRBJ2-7	CASSHRDRVTRAEEQYF	TGCGCCAGCAGCCACCGGGACAGGGTCACCCGGGCGGAAGAGCAGTACTTC
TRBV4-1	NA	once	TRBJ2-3	CASTPGWFTDTQYF	TGCGCCAGCACCCCGGGGTGGTTCACAGATACGCAGTATTTT
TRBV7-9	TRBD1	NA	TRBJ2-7	CASSLVTGSSYEQYF	TGTGCCAGCAGCTTAGTGACAGGGAGCTCCTACGAGCAGTACTTC
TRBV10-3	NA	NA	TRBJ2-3	CAISGGQSDTQYF	TGTGCCATCAGTGGAGGACAATCAGATACGCAGTATTTT
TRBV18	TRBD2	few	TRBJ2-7	CASSPGLAGPYEQYF	TGTGCCAGCTCACCGGGACTAGCGGGACCCTACGAGCAGTACTTC
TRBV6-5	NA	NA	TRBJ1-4	CASSYAGNDEKLFF	TGTGCCAGCAGTTACGCAGGGAATGATGAAAAACTGTTTTTT
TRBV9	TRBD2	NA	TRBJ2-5	CASSVDSGGAGETQYF	TGTGCCAGCAGCGTAGATAGCGGGGGGGCCGGAGAGACCCAGTACTTC
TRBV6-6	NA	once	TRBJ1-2	CASSYSTTPSSHGYTF	TGTGCCAGCAGTTACTCAACGACACCATCCAGCCATGGCTACACCTTC
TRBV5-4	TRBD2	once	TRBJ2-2	CASSIAGVHRTGELFF	TGTGCCAGCAGCATAGCGGGGGTCCACCGTACCGGGGAGCTGTTTTTT
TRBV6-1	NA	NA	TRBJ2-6	CASRSSGANVLTF	TGTGCCAGCCGGAGCTCTGGGGCCAACGTCCTGACTTTC
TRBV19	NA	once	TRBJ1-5	CASTFLAGYSNQPQHF	TGTGCCAGTACCTTTTTGGCAGGGTATAGCAATCAGCCCCAGCATTTT
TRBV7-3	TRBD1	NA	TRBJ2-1	CASSSGGPHNEQFF	TGTGCCAGCAGCTCAGGGGGACCCCACAATGAGCAGTTCTTC
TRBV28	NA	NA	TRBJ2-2	CASSLGQTKGELFF	TGTGCCAGCAGTTTAGGACAGACCAAAGGGGAGCTGTTTTTT